These 29 T cell receptor beta chains came from one sample sequenced in a study of OX40 agonist ivuxolimab in advanced cancers. The protocol was immunoSEQ multiplex PCR, while the TCRdb copy is restricted to in-frame clones and leaves out a portion. The sample has about 25,000 clones, roughly 85% seen once. Sequenced material: CD4+ or CD8+ T cells sorted from blood, taken in a trial of the OX40 agonist ivuxolimab. The receptors shown here come from an adult with an advanced solid tumor such as melanoma, head and neck, liver or kidney cancer.

This clone was picked up one time. The chain joins TRBV5-8 to TRBJ2-7; 16 nucleotides agree with TRBD2. CDR3 length: 16 residues. Trimming removed 4 bases from V and 2 bases from J; junction bases left unmatched: 3. The V gene's germline CDR1 is SGHTS and CDR2 YDEGEE. DNA for the CDR3: TGTGCCAGCAGCCCCGGGACTAGCGGGGGGGCCTACGAGCAGTACTTC. Protein: CASSPGTSGGAYEQYF.

The chain is built from TRBV9 and TRBJ2-3; no reliable D call. This CDR3 spans 14 amino acids. Germline V gene data show CDR1 as SGDLS and CDR2 as YYNGEE. The ends were cut back, 0 bases at V and 4 bases at J, with 9 bases in the middle. The DNA of the CDR3 is TGTGCCAGCAGCGTAGGAGGCGTCCCAGATACGCAGTATTTT. This translates into CASSVGGVPDTQYF.

The chain recombines TRBV6-4 with TRBJ2-3; D remains unclear. Germline CDR1 reads MRHNA; CDR2 reads SNTAGT. Trimming cost V 2 bases and J 2 bases, with 8 bases left between them. The CDR3 extends over 14 amino acids. The CDR3 loop is CASSDGPDTDTQYF. DNA of the CDR3: TGTGCCAGCAGTGACGGGCCAGACACAGATACGCAGTATTTT.

The chain joins TRBV2 to TRBJ2-7, with TRBD2 as a possible D gene (6 bases). The germline CDR1 and CDR2 sequences are SNHLY and FYNNEI. The length of the CDR3 is 13 residues. V lost 5 bases and J lost 7, with 15 bases in between. The CDR3 region is CASSSGLFAEQYF. The CDR3 coding sequence is TGTGCCAGCAGTTCGGGACTCTTCGCGGAGCAGTACTTC. The full variable domain, its missing parts supplied by reference TRBV2 and TRBJ2-7, is EPEVTQTPSHQVTQMGQEVILRCVPISNHLYFYWYRQILGQKVEFLVSFYNNEISEKSEIFDDQFSVERPDGSNFTLKIRSTKLEDSAMYFCASSSGLFAEQYFGPGTRLTVT.

The V gene is TRBV5-4, the J gene TRBJ1-1; 7 nucleotides match TRBD1. The CDR3 spans 14 residues. Germline trimming cut 4 bases from V and 7 bases from J; bases unmatched to any gene: 10. The V gene's germline CDR1 is SGHNT and CDR2 YYREEE (reference sequence). The CDR3 is CASSGTTGAVEAFF. The CDR3 region has the DNA TGTGCCAGCAGCGGCACTACAGGGGCCGTTGAAGCTTTCTTT.

Written as DNA, the CDR3 is TGCGCCAGCAGCACCGGGACAGGGATCGAAGCTTTCTTT. Its protein product is CASSTGTGIEAFF. The rearrangement links TRBV5-1 to TRBJ1-1; 9 bases are a match to TRBD1. Germline-derived CDR1 and CDR2 are SGHRS and YFSETQ. The junction had 6 bases not matched to a gene; V was cut back by 4 bases and J by 8 bases. The CDR3 is 13 amino acids.

V gene TRBV27 combines with J gene TRBJ2-1, with TRBD1 matching over 7 bases. The V gene's germline CDR1 is MNHEY and CDR2 SMNVEV (reference sequence). J was trimmed by 6 bases and V by 1 base; bases with no gene match: 6. This CDR3 has 15 residues. The CDR3 sequence: CASSLLPPGGNEQFF. CDR3 bases: TGTGCCAGCAGTTTATTGCCTCCAGGGGGCAATGAGCAGTTCTTC.

In nucleotides, the CDR3 is TGTGCCAGCAGTGAGAGGACTAGCGGGAGTTTCACAGATACGCAGTATTTT. Its protein is CASSERTSGSFTDTQYF. V is TRBV2 and J is TRBJ2-3; 13 nucleotides line up with TRBD2. The CDR3 extends over 17 amino acids. V shed 3 bases, J shed 2 bases, and the junction held 5 bases outside the gene matches. CDR1 and CDR2 from the germline V gene are SNHLY and FYNNEI.

This chain joins TRBV14 and TRBJ1-2, with D tentatively TRBD1 (5 bases). The germline V and J ends were trimmed by 2 bases and 4 bases, with 23 bases remaining between them. This CDR3 has 18 residues. Germline CDR1 is SGHDN and CDR2 is FVKESK. CDR3 amino acids: CASSQRIGEAGMTYGYTF. The CDR3 DNA sequence: TGTGCCAGCAGCCAACGAATAGGGGAGGCAGGTATGACCTATGGCTACACCTTC. The whole variable domain, remainder taken from reference TRBV14 and TRBJ1-2, is EAGVTQFPSHSVIEKGQTVTLRCDPISGHDNLYWYRRVMGKEIKFLLHFVKESKQDESGMPNNRFLAERTGGTYSTLKVQPAELEDSGVYFCASSQRIGEAGMTYGYTFGSGTRLTVV.

This sequence joins TRBV6-1 and TRBJ2-3, with 11 positions matching TRBD1. CDR3 length equals 17 residues. V lost 1 base to trimming and J lost 6 bases; unmatched junction nucleotides: 9. Germline V gene sequence: CDR1 MNHNS, CDR2 SASEGT. The DNA for the CDR3 is TGTGCCAGCAGTGAAGGGGACAGGGGGTCGATCATGGATACGCAGTATTTT. It yields the protein CASSEGDRGSIMDTQYF.

This clone was observed once. This chain uses TRBV27 with TRBJ2-3; 12 nucleotides align to TRBD2. The V and J ends lost 5 bases and 6 bases, in that order; junction bases with no gene match: 3. Germline V gene sequence: CDR1 MNHEY, CDR2 SMNVEV (reference sequence). CDR3 length equals 14 residues. CDR3 nucleotides: TGTGCCAGCAGTACTAGCGGGGGGTCGGATACGCAGTATTTT. It codes for CASSTSGGSDTQYF.

This clone occurred once. The chain is built from TRBV7-7 and TRBJ2-3; unclear D gene. Germline V gives CDR1 SSHAT, CDR2 FNYEAQ (reference sequence). V was trimmed by 1 base and J by 0 bases, leaving 5 bases between them. There are 14 residues in the CDR3. CDR3 sequence (DNA): TGTGCCAGCAGCTTAGGAAGCAGCACAGATACGCAGTATTTT. It yields the protein CASSLGSSTDTQYF.

In its sample, this clone was seen once. CDR3 nucleotide sequence: TGTGCCAGCAGCCCCGCGGCAGGGACCGGGGAGCTGTTTTTT. Translated, it gives CASSPAAGTGELFF. The rearrangement joins TRBV28 to TRBJ2-2; a weak D match, TRBD1 (5 bases). CDR1 is MDHEN, CDR2 SYDVKM, per germline. The V and J ends lost 6 bases and 5 bases respectively, with 13 bases between them. The length of the CDR3 is 14 residues.

The chain joins TRBV5-4 to TRBJ2-7; no clear D. The CDR3 totals 11 residues. Per germline, CDR1 SGHNT and CDR2 YYREEE (reference sequence). Trimming removed 2 bases from V and 7 bases from J, with 7 bases in between. The CDR3 loop is CASSLGLEQYF. DNA for the CDR3: TGTGCCAGCAGCTTAGGTTTGGAGCAGTACTTC.

This clone was detected only once. The chain combines TRBV19 with TRBJ2-7; 10 bases are shared with TRBD2. Germline CDR1 is LNHDA and CDR2 is SQIVND (reference sequence). V shed 5 bases, J shed 3 bases, and the junction held 4 bases outside the gene matches. This CDR3 is built from 14 residues. CDR3 sequence: CASSASGRDYEQYF. In nucleotides, the CDR3 is TGTGCCAGTAGTGCTAGCGGGAGAGACTACGAGCAGTACTTC.

The V and J genes are TRBV7-8 and TRBJ1-5, with D possibly matching TRBD1 (6 bases). This CDR3 comprises 17 residues. Germline CDR1 and CDR2: SGHVS and FQNEAQ. V was cut by 5 bases and J by 1 base, with 18 bases left in between. The CDR3 DNA reads as TGTGCCAGCAGCGTCGGGGGCATTGGGTGGAGCAATCAGCCCCAGCATTTT. As protein: CASSVGGIGWSNQPQHF.

CDR3 sequence: CASSIPMGITGELFF. The CDR3 DNA reads as TGTGCCAGTAGTATTCCAATGGGCATCACCGGGGAGCTGTTTTTT. V is TRBV19 and J is TRBJ2-2; D is ambiguous. Per the germline V gene, CDR1 is LNHDA and CDR2 is SQIVND (reference sequence). Trimming cost V 3 bases and J 4 bases, with 12 bases left between them. The CDR3 is 15 amino acids.

This rearrangement joins TRBV5-4 to TRBJ2-7, with a weak D call TRBD2 (7 bases). This CDR3 has 14 amino acids. Deletions cut 1 base from V and 5 bases from J, with 13 bases between. CDR1 is SGHNT and CDR2 is YYREEE in the germline V gene (reference sequence). The CDR3 loop is CASSLKMGGHEQYF. In DNA form, the CDR3 reads TGTGCCAGCAGCTTGAAGATGGGGGGGCACGAGCAGTACTTC.

This chain joins TRBV11-2 and TRBJ2-5; D call uncertain. The V end lost 5 bases, the J end lost 5 bases, and 12 bases lay between the germline ends. CDR3 length equals 13 residues. Germline V gene lookup returns CDR1 SGHAT and CDR2 FQNNGV. CDR3 coding DNA: TGTGCCAGCAGCGCGGACGGTCCGGAGACCCAGTACTTC. It is translated as CASSADGPETQYF. Variable domain in full (rest from reference TRBV11-2 and TRBJ2-5): EAGVAQSPRYKIIEKRQSVAFWCNPISGHATLYWYQQILGQGPKLLIQFQNNGVVDDSQLPKDRFSAERLKGVDSTLKIQPAKLEDSAVYLCASSADGPETQYFGPGTRLLVL.

This rearrangement joins TRBV27 to TRBJ2-7; D is undetermined. Trimming left V 11 bases short and J 2 bases short, with 4 bases between. The CDR3 runs 9 residues. Germline V gene lookup returns CDR1 MNHEY and CDR2 SMNVEV (reference sequence). The CDR3 DNA follows: TGTGCCCGTGCCTACGAGCAGTACTTC. This codes for CARAYEQYF.

A remark on this clone: One end of the junction varies from germline; a read error may be responsible. The chain employs TRBV7-9 and TRBJ2-5; 9 bases are shared with TRBD1. The germline V gene has CDR1 SEHNR and CDR2 FQNEAQ (reference sequence). The CDR3 contains 14 residues. CDR3 in amino acids: CAGSYRDRVETQYF. The CDR3 bases are TGTGCCGGCAGCTACCGGGACAGGGTGGAGACCCAGTACTTC.

The gene calls are TRBV30 and TRBJ2-1; D not certain. This CDR3 is 12 amino acids long. V lost 4 bases, J lost 8 bases, and 12 bases lay in between. The V gene's germline CDR1 is GTSNPN and CDR2 SVGIG (reference sequence). The CDR3 loop is CAWIDLRDEQFF. CDR3 nucleotide sequence: TGTGCCTGGATCGACCTTCGAGATGAGCAGTTCTTC.

This chain links TRBV27 with TRBJ2-1; D perhaps matches TRBD2 (5 bases). V shed 3 bases and J shed 8 bases, with 14 bases lying between them. The CDR3 loop spans 14 amino acids. Germline V gene data show CDR1 as MNHEY and CDR2 as SMNVEV (reference sequence). As DNA, the CDR3 is TGTGCCAGCAGTTTCCAAACTAACGGGGATGAGCAGTTCTTC. Amino acid sequence: CASSFQTNGDEQFF.

This chain uses TRBV7-9 with TRBJ2-1; maybe TRBD2 (7 bases). The CDR3 totals 14 residues. The germline V gene has CDR1 SEHNR and CDR2 FQNEAQ (reference sequence). V shed 5 bases and J shed 8 bases, with 16 bases lying between them. CDR3 amino acids: CASSGWRGLDEQFF. The CDR3 DNA reads TGTGCCAGCAGCGGCTGGCGGGGGCTTGATGAGCAGTTCTTC.

About this clone: A much larger clonotype is one base distant, so this may be a read error. This chain joins TRBV5-1 and TRBJ2-5; D is ambiguous. This CDR3 spans 11 amino acids. V was pared by 3 bases and J by 4 bases, with 4 bases between. Germline V lookup: CDR1 SGHRS, CDR2 YFSETQ. CDR3 sequence reads: CASSYGETQYF. The CDR3 DNA reads TGCGCCAGCAGCTATGGAGAGACCCAGTACTTC.

V usage is TRBV7-9 and J usage is TRBJ2-5; D is unclear. The last part of the DNA fits TRBJ2-7 better; the J call may be wrong. The germline CDR1 and CDR2 sequences are SEHNR and FQNEAQ (reference sequence). The CDR3 has 12 residues. This CDR3 is CASSFGSYEQYF. In DNA form, the CDR3 reads TGTGCCAGCAGCTTTGGGTCATACGAGCAGTACTTC.

The gene calls are TRBV6-1 and TRBJ2-1; no definite D call. This CDR3 contains 13 residues. Germline-derived CDR1 and CDR2 are MNHNS and SASEGT. Between the trimmed V and J ends, which lost 6 bases and 6 bases, there was a span of 12 bases. CDR3 in amino acids: CASRGNGGNEQFF. The CDR3 DNA is TGTGCCAGCAGGGGGAATGGTGGCAATGAGCAGTTCTTC.

V gene TRBV9 combines with J gene TRBJ2-2, with 8 positions matching TRBD2. Germline V gene data show CDR1 as SGDLS and CDR2 as YYNGEE. V dropped 0 bases and J dropped 3; count of bases not matched to a gene: 10. The CDR3 contains 18 residues. The CDR3 nucleotides read TGTGCCAGCAGCGTAGTAGCGGGAACGGGGAGCGACACCGGGGAGCTGTTTTTT. This encodes CASSVVAGTGSDTGELFF.

The chain combines TRBV7-8 with TRBJ2-3; D unclear. The V gene lost 8 bases and the J gene lost 0 bases, with 6 bases spanning the gap. The CDR3 length is 12 residues. CDR1 SGHVS and CDR2 FQNEAQ come from the germline V gene. The CDR3, as DNA: TGTGCCAGCGGGGAAAGCACAGATACGCAGTATTTT. Protein product: CASGESTDTQYF.